One and the same sample provided the 27 T cell receptor beta chains below, sequenced in a study of blood T cell repertoires in COVID-19 (dated by TCRdb to 2019 to 2021). The method was the immunoSEQ multiplex PCR assay. TCRdb provides this immuneACCESS table in a form limited to in-frame rearrangements. Some clones are lacking; in checked studies, under half of them reflect an unresolved V gene, and why the rest are absent is not known. The sample table contains hundreds of thousands of clones; only one count was recorded for around 92% of them. The ten biggest clones cover roughly 10% of the sample. Sequenced input: peripheral blood. The origin of the receptors is a woman aged 30 to 39 with COVID-19, enrolled during active disease.

The rearrangement links TRBV4-2 to TRBJ1-2, with D uncertain. This CDR3 contains 15 residues. V was shortened by 4 bases and J by 8 bases, with 20 bases between the two germline ends. Germline CDR1 is LGHNA and CDR2 is YNFKEQ. CDR3 bases: TGTGCCAGCAGCCGAGGTGGCAGCTGGAGGGAGGGCTACACCTTC. Its protein product is CASSRGGSWREGYTF.

V is TRBV5-1 and J is TRBJ2-3; D might be TRBD2 (5 bases). Germline V gene lookup returns CDR1 SGHRS and CDR2 YFSETQ. The CDR3 has 14 amino acids. V gave up 2 bases and J gave up 3 bases, with 10 bases separating them. The DNA of the CDR3 is TGCGCCAGCAGCTTCGAGGGAGTGACAGATACGCAGTATTTT. Its translation: CASSFEGVTDTQYF.

The V gene is TRBV7-2, the J gene TRBJ2-5; maybe TRBD2 (6 bases). Germline V gene sequence: CDR1 SGHTA, CDR2 FQGNSA. Trimming cost V 6 bases and J 1 base, with 15 bases left between them. CDR3 length: 15 amino acids. The CDR3 here is CASSSGWGVQETQYF. The CDR3, as DNA: TGTGCCAGCAGTTCCGGATGGGGGGTCCAAGAGACCCAGTACTTC.

This rearrangement joins TRBV18 to TRBJ2-1; D is perhaps TRBD1 (5 bases). The CDR3 is 13 residues long. Germline V lookup: CDR1 KGHSH, CDR2 LQKENI. The V gene lost 6 bases and the J gene lost 15 bases, with 21 bases spanning the gap. The CDR3 reads CASSLQGPHAPFF. The CDR3 DNA reads TGTGCCAGCTCGCTCCAGGGCCCCCACGCCCCGTTCTTC.

This clone was recorded once. The chain employs TRBV6-5 and TRBJ1-1; the D gene is possibly TRBD1 (5 bases). Trimming stripped 4 bases from V and 2 bases from J, with 11 bases between. The CDR3 has 14 residues. CDR1 is MNHEY, CDR2 SVGAGI, per germline. The CDR3 DNA reads TGTGCCAGCAGTTGGGGCAGCCATAACACTGAAGCTTTCTTT. As protein: CASSWGSHNTEAFF.

J is TRBJ1-2 and V is TRBV5-4; TRBD1 is a possible D gene (6 bases). The CDR3 is 13 residues long. Trimming left V 4 bases short and J 6 bases short, with 13 bases between. Germline loops: CDR1 SGHNT, CDR2 YYREEE (reference sequence). CDR3 sequence reads: CASSTQGVDGYTF. Written as DNA, the CDR3 is TGTGCCAGCAGCACACAGGGCGTCGATGGCTACACCTTC.

The CDR3 sequence: CATSDQIGKRDSPTGEQFF. DNA of the CDR3: TGTGCCACCAGTGACCAAATCGGCAAACGGGACAGCCCCACCGGGGAGCAGTTCTTC. This chain links TRBV24-1 with TRBJ2-1, with 7 positions matching TRBD1. The CDR3 length is 19 residues. CDR1 and CDR2 from the germline V gene are KGHDR and SFDVKD. J was trimmed by 10 bases and V by 4 bases; bases with no gene match: 24.

The gene calls are TRBV28 and TRBJ1-3; D may be TRBD1 (5 bases). Germline V gene sequence: CDR1 MDHEN, CDR2 SYDVKM. This CDR3 region has 17 residues. Deletions cut 6 bases from V and 4 bases from J, with 22 bases between. CDR3 sequence (DNA): TGTGCCAGCAGCCCGCTCCCACTACAGGAGAAAGGAAACACCATATATTTT. Protein: CASSPLPLQEKGNTIYF.

The chain has TRBV7-2 and TRBJ2-1, with TRBD1 matching 8 bases. The CDR3 is made up of 16 amino acids. V lost 5 bases, J lost 3 bases, and 9 bases stayed unmatched. Germline V gene sequence: CDR1 SGHTA, CDR2 FQGNSA. CDR3 sequence (DNA): TGTGCCAGCAGCGGCCGGGACAGGAACATCTACAATGAGCAGTTCTTC. This gives the protein CASSGRDRNIYNEQFF.

The chain has TRBV5-1 and TRBJ2-1; TRBD1 aligns across 10 bases. Losses at the gene ends were 3 bases for V and 7 bases for J; bases not matched to a gene: 10. Germline assignment: CDR1 SGHRS and CDR2 YFSETQ. CDR3 size: 16 residues. CDR3 nucleotides: TGCGCCAGCAGCTGGGGCCTGGGACAGGGGTCGAATGAGCAGTTCTTC. It codes for CASSWGLGQGSNEQFF.

The rearrangement links TRBV27 to TRBJ2-7; D may be TRBD1 (6 bases). V was pared by 5 bases and J by 6 bases, with 14 bases between. The CDR3 loop spans 13 amino acids. Germline V gene data show CDR1 as MNHEY and CDR2 as SMNVEV (reference sequence). CDR3 coding DNA: TGTGCCAGCAGTCTGCGGACAGTAGGCGAGCAGTACTTC. Protein: CASSLRTVGEQYF.

The chain carries TRBV11-2 and TRBJ1-5; D is ambiguous. This CDR3 is 13 amino acids long. V dropped 3 bases and J dropped 6 bases, with 9 bases sitting between them. CDR1 and CDR2 from the germline V gene are SGHAT and FQNNGV. CDR3 region: CASSFRAGQPQHF. DNA for the CDR3: TGTGCCAGCAGCTTTAGGGCGGGTCAGCCCCAGCATTTT.

This sequence joins TRBV13 and TRBJ1-1, with TRBD1 matching over 7 bases. The CDR3 is 16 amino acids. V gave up 5 bases and J gave up 5 bases; unmatched junction bases: 14. From germline, CDR1 is PRHDT and CDR2 FYEKMQ (reference sequence). CDR3 sequence reads: CASSQTQGTVNTEAFF. The CDR3 bases are TGTGCCAGCAGCCAAACACAGGGGACCGTAAATACTGAAGCTTTCTTT. The full variable domain, its missing parts supplied by reference TRBV13 and TRBJ1-1, is AAGVIQSPRHLIKEKRETATLKCYPIPRHDTVYWYQQGPGQDPQFLISFYEKMQSDKGSIPDRFSAQQFSDYHSELNMSSLELGDSALYFCASSQTQGTVNTEAFFGQGTRLTVV.

The chain joins TRBV27 to TRBJ1-2; D gene uncertain. Germline CDR1 is MNHEY and CDR2 is SMNVEV (reference sequence). The CDR3 runs to 14 residues. Trimming stripped 8 bases from V and 8 bases from J, with 21 bases between. In DNA, the CDR3 is TGTGCCAGCTATAACGCTGGGGTTCGGGAAGGCTACACCTTC. Translation: CASYNAGVREGYTF.

The chain recombines TRBV6-5 with TRBJ1-1, with no clear D. Trimming cost V 6 bases and J 0 bases, with 14 bases left between them. Germline CDR1 reads MNHEY; CDR2 reads SVGAGI. This CDR3 comprises 15 residues. The CDR3, as DNA: TGTGCCAGCAGCCTTACGCGGGCACTGAACACTGAAGCTTTCTTT. This sequence encodes CASSLTRALNTEAFF.

This sequence joins TRBV10-3 and TRBJ1-2; 10 positions match TRBD1. J was trimmed by 4 bases and V by 6 bases; bases with no gene match: 5. The CDR3 contains 14 residues. Germline V gene lookup returns CDR1 ENHRY and CDR2 SYGVKD. The CDR3 here is CAISVGQGRYGYTF. CDR3 bases: TGTGCCATCAGCGTGGGACAGGGGCGCTATGGCTACACCTTC.

The V call is TRBV5-4, the J call TRBJ2-7, with a weak D call TRBD1 (5 bases). Germline loops: CDR1 SGHNT, CDR2 YYREEE (reference sequence). The CDR3 totals 13 residues. Trimming cost V 5 bases and J 3 bases, with 12 bases left between them. The CDR3 coding sequence is TGTGCCAGCAGTCCAGGGTTAGGCTACGAGCAGTACTTC. Encoded protein: CASSPGLGYEQYF.

V and J are TRBV2 and TRBJ1-6; D call uncertain. Trimming left V 6 bases short and J 7 bases short, with 7 bases between. The CDR3 extends over 12 amino acids. Germline CDR1 reads SNHLY; CDR2 reads FYNNEI. CDR3: CASRGGNSPLHF. CDR3 bases: TGTGCCAGCAGGGGAGGAAATTCACCCCTCCACTTT.

This clone was found once. The V call is TRBV6-1, the J call TRBJ2-3; 9 bases are a match to TRBD1. V shed 1 base and J 1 base; nucleotides not matched to a gene: 9. The CDR3 has 18 amino acids. In germline, CDR1 is MNHNS, CDR2 SASEGT. The CDR3 reads CASSEEVTGGRGTDTQYF. The CDR3 region has the DNA TGTGCCAGCAGTGAAGAAGTCACAGGGGGCCGGGGCACAGATACGCAGTATTTT.

The chain links TRBV2 to TRBJ2-2; a weak D match, TRBD2 (5 bases). Looked up from germline, CDR1 is SNHLY and CDR2 is FYNNEI. V was clipped by 10 bases and J by 1 base, with 13 bases between them. This CDR3 spans 14 amino acids. The CDR3 loop reads CATYRDQNTGELFF. In nucleotides, the CDR3 is TGTGCCACCTACCGGGATCAGAACACCGGGGAGCTGTTTTTT. Looking up the rest from reference TRBV2 and TRBJ2-2 gives the full variable domain: EPEVTQTPSHQVTQMGQEVILRCVPISNHLYFYWYRQILGQKVEFLVSFYNNEISEKSEIFDDQFSVERPDGSNFTLKIRSTKLEDSAMYFCATYRDQNTGELFFGEGSRLTVL.

For this clone: An end of the junction does not agree with germline; a read error may underlie this. The chain combines TRBV14 with TRBJ1-2; perhaps TRBD1 as D (5 bases). CDR3 length: 14 residues. Germline CDR1 and CDR2: SGHDN and FVKESK. The DNA for the CDR3 is TGTGCCAGCAGCCAAGATAATTCAGGGATACTCCAAGACTTC. Amino acids: CASSQDNSGILQDF. The full variable domain, its missing parts supplied by reference TRBV14 and TRBJ1-2, is EAGVTQFPSHSVIEKGQTVTLRCDPISGHDNLYWYRRVMGKEIKFLLHFVKESKQDESGMPNNRFLAERTGGTYSTLKVQPAELEDSGVYFCASSQDNSGILQDFGSGTRLTVV.

The rearrangement uses TRBV5-1 and TRBJ2-7; 7 nucleotides agree with TRBD1. Germline CDR1 SGHRS, CDR2 YFSETQ. This CDR3 contains 15 residues. V dropped 0 bases and J dropped 4; count of bases not matched to a gene: 7. The CDR3, as DNA: TGCGCCAGCAGCTTGGCCGGGACAGCTTATTACGAGCAGTACTTC. This gives the protein CASSLAGTAYYEQYF. The variable domain in full, with the rest retrieved from reference TRBV5-1 and TRBJ2-7, is KAGVTQTPRYLIKTRGQQVTLSCSPISGHRSVSWYQQTPGQGLQFLFEYFSETQRNKGNFPGRFSGRQFSNSRSEMNVSTLELGDSALYLCASSLAGTAYYEQYFGPGTRLTVT.

V and J are TRBV4-1 and TRBJ1-4, with D possibly matching TRBD1 (6 bases). This CDR3 contains 18 residues. Between the trimmed V and J ends, which lost 2 bases and 0 bases, there was a span of 16 bases. CDR1 is MGHRA, CDR2 YSYEKL, per germline. The CDR3 DNA is TGCGCCAGCAGCCAATCCCGGGACAAAGTTGCAACTAATGAAAAACTGTTTTTT. Encoded protein: CASSQSRDKVATNEKLFF.

V is TRBV6-1 and J is TRBJ2-3, with 7 bases matching TRBD1. CDR3 length: 17 residues. J lost 2 bases, V lost 4 bases, and 12 bases had no gene match. Germline loops: CDR1 MNHNS, CDR2 SASEGT. The CDR3 reads CASSVQRTGRFTDTQYF. The DNA for the CDR3 is TGTGCCAGCAGTGTCCAAAGGACAGGACGATTCACAGATACGCAGTATTTT.

The genes are TRBV5-1 and TRBJ1-2, with D unclear. Germline CDR1 SGHRS, CDR2 YFSETQ. The CDR3 loop spans 14 amino acids. With 5 bases removed from V and 0 bases from J, the gap between germline ends came to 11 bases. The chain's CDR3 is CASSHGGSNYGYTF. As DNA, the CDR3 is TGCGCCAGCAGTCATGGAGGCTCTAACTATGGCTACACCTTC.

The chain employs TRBV18 and TRBJ2-2; 10 bases fit TRBD2. This CDR3 comprises 16 residues. Looked up from germline, CDR1 is KGHSH and CDR2 is LQKENI. V shed 4 bases and J 2 bases; nucleotides not matched to a gene: 4. The CDR3 DNA follows: TGTGCCAGCTCACTCTCTAGCGGGGGAAACACCGGGGAGCTGTTTTTT. This codes for CASSLSSGGNTGELFF.

This clone has more than one count but fewer than ten. The chain carries TRBV12-3 or TRBV12-4 and TRBJ1-1; D is uncertain. The CDR3 length is 13 residues. V was pared by 3 bases and J by 11 bases, with 16 bases between. CDR3 nucleotides: TGTGCCAGCAGTTTTACCCGTGGTGGAGGGGCTTTCTTT. Its translation: CASSFTRGGGAFF.